These T cell receptor beta chains were read from a single sample in a study of T cells and Merkel cell carcinoma outcomes. TCRdb keeps only in-frame clones here, not all; method: immunoSEQ multiplex PCR. The table lists around 6,000 clones, approximately 80% of them singletons. Sequencing used tumor tissue from Merkel cell carcinoma. These receptors originate from a human donor with Merkel cell carcinoma. Both conserved end residues are part of each CDR3. D genes are given only for firm matches. The listing skips clone size in some rows; elsewhere it reads once, few, many or a size class.

J: TRBJ2-1; V: TRBV7-7; D: .; size: .; CDR3: CASSLEIGSGYNEQFF; DNA: TGTGCTAGCAGCTTAGAGATCGGGAGTGGGTACAATGAGCAGTTCTTC
J: TRBJ2-3; V: TRBV29-1; D: .; size: .; CDR3: CSVEGTTSTDTQYF; DNA: TGCAGCGTTGAAGGCACGACTAGCACAGATACGCAGTATTTT
J: TRBJ1-5; V: TRBV27; D: .; size: .; CDR3: CASSLSSVQPQHF; DNA: TGTGCCAGCAGTTTATCGTCAGTACAACCCCAGCATTTT
J: TRBJ1-5; V: TRBV10-3; D: .; size: .; CDR3: CAISESPVRLHNQPQHF; DNA: TGTGCCATCAGTGAGTCTCCGGTCAGGCTTCACAATCAGCCCCAGCATTTT
J: TRBJ2-1; V: TRBV5-1; D: .; size: once; CDR3: CASSGGPLGGNEQFF; DNA: TGCGCCAGCAGCGGGGGGCCGTTGGGCGGCAATGAGCAGTTCTTC
J: TRBJ2-7; V: TRBV29-1; D: TRBD2; size: .; CDR3: CSVEASSGRARYEQYF; DNA: TGCAGCGTTGAAGCCTCGAGCGGGAGGGCACGGTACGAGCAGTACTTC
J: TRBJ2-7; V: TRBV7-2; D: TRBD2; size: .; CDR3: CASSSLASSNEQYF; DNA: TGTGCCAGCAGCTCACTAGCGAGCTCCAACGAGCAGTACTTC
J: TRBJ2-3; V: TRBV7-2; D: .; size: .; CDR3: CASSLGYGTDTQYF; DNA: TGTGCCAGCAGCTTAGGCTACGGCACAGATACGCAGTATTTT
J: TRBJ2-3; V: TRBV11-3; D: .; size: .; CDR3: CASSLEPEDTQYF; DNA: TGTGCCAGCAGCTTAGAACCAGAAGATACGCAGTATTTT
J: TRBJ2-1; V: TRBV7-9; D: TRBD2; size: .; CDR3: CASSAGGRRYNEQFF; DNA: TGTGCCAGCAGCGCCGGGGGGAGGAGATACAATGAGCAGTTCTTC
J: TRBJ1-6; V: TRBV7-2; D: .; size: .; CDR3: CASSLLGAPQSPLHF; DNA: TGTGCCAGCAGCTTATTAGGTGCCCCTCAATCACCCCTCCACTTT
J: TRBJ2-7; V: TRBV5-1; D: TRBD2; size: .; CDR3: CASSHRVLADTYSYEQYF; DNA: TGCGCCAGCAGCCACAGAGTCCTAGCGGATACCTACTCCTACGAGCAGTACTTC
J: TRBJ2-7; V: TRBV5-4; D: .; size: .; CDR3: CASTPGGRAYEQYF; DNA: TGTGCCAGCACCCCCGGAGGACGCGCCTACGAGCAGTACTTC
J: TRBJ2-1; V: TRBV9; D: TRBD1; size: .; CDR3: CASSRIGGQADNEQFF; DNA: TGTGCCAGCAGCCGGATAGGCGGACAGGCGGACAATGAGCAGTTCTTC
J: TRBJ1-1; V: TRBV4-1; D: TRBD1; size: .; CDR3: CASSQDGRDRFPEAFF; DNA: TGCGCCAGCAGCCAAGATGGGCGGGACAGGTTCCCTGAAGCTTTCTTT
J: TRBJ1-5; V: TRBV18; D: .; size: .; CDR3: CASSSLPRGATQPQHF; DNA: TGTGCCAGCTCATCCCTTCCTCGTGGGGCGACACAGCCCCAGCATTTT
J: TRBJ1-1; V: TRBV2; D: .; size: .; CDR3: CASSGGTSNTEAFF; DNA: TGTGCCAGCAGTGGTGGGACTTCGAACACTGAAGCTTTCTTT